The clone carrying this T cell receptor (beta chain) was counted ten times or more. The antigen is not known. This entry belongs to a study of CD8 T cells in ankylosing spondylitis. Whole-study findings and limits: There was a TCR beta motif, made of 7 or 8 highly homologous variants, that appeared characteristic of ankylosing spondylitis blood. Disease-linked clones, CD8+, were relatively rare in peripheral blood.

Molecular-barcoded quantitative 5'-RACE produced these TCR beta libraries. MiXCR, applied by TCRdb to the 5' RACE reads, yields one record per CDR3 protein. The sample includes around 490,000 distinct CDR3 sequences, roughly 5% of them seen just once. The V gene end was trimmed by 7 bases and the J gene end by 4 bases; junction bases not matched to a gene: 9. CDR1 is MGHDK and CDR2 is SYGVNS in the germline V gene. There are 14 residues in the CDR3. This TCR was recovered from a male donor with ankylosing spondylitis. The material sequenced was blood, either unsorted or a sorted T cell fraction (not recorded which). The chain couples TRBV25-1 to TRBJ1-1; TRBD1 agrees at 7 bases. CDR3 in amino acids: CASTHRGPVTEAFF. CDR3 DNA: TGTGCCAGCACCCATAGGGGGCCCGTCACTGAAGCTTTCTTT.